Below, 18 T cell receptor beta chains from the same sample are listed, as sequenced in a study of CD8+ T cells in alopecia areata. Sequencing relied on a cDNA template that was reverse transcribed from extracted RNA. The assay was immunoSEQ multiplex PCR, and TCRdb's table has in-frame clones only and misses some. The data contain about 180,000 clones, 50% to 70% of them seen just once; the ten biggest clones take up under 2%. This specimen was CD4+ T cells sorted from blood, taken at week 0. These receptors all stem from a human donor with alopecia areata.

The J gene is TRBJ2-5, the V gene TRBV7-2; D not resolved. The V end lost 5 bases, the J end lost 2 bases, and 3 bases lay between the germline ends. Germline lookup yields CDR1 SGHTA and CDR2 FQGNSA. This CDR3 region has 11 residues. The CDR3 DNA is TGTGCCAGCAGCAATCAAGAGACCCAGTACTTC. Amino acids: CASSNQETQYF.

This clone was seen just once. The genes are TRBV7-3 and TRBJ2-5, with 12 bases lining up with TRBD2. Germline lookup yields CDR1 SGHTA and CDR2 FQGTGA. Trimming cost V 5 bases and J 5 bases; bases outside gene matches: 3. The CDR3 consists of 14 residues. The CDR3 loop reads CASSPSGGAETQYF. In DNA form, the CDR3 reads TGTGCCAGCAGCCCTAGCGGGGGGGCGGAGACCCAGTACTTC.

A few counts support this clone. This chain uses TRBV7-9 with TRBJ2-1; 9 nucleotides line up with TRBD2. The CDR3 sequence is 15 residues long. Trimming at V came to 6 bases and at J to 6 bases, leaving 9 bases not matched to a gene. CDR1 is SEHNR and CDR2 is FQNEAQ in the germline V gene (reference sequence). The CDR3 loop reads CASSSSGTSFNEQFF. The CDR3 DNA sequence: TGTGCCAGCAGTTCATCCGGGACTAGCTTCAATGAGCAGTTCTTC.

This clone appeared a single time. The chain recombines TRBV6-5 with TRBJ2-1; D gene unclear. V lost 10 bases to trimming and J lost 9 bases, with 13 bases between them. CDR3 length: 11 amino acids. CDR1 and CDR2 (germline): MNHEY, SVGAGI. In nucleotides, the CDR3 is TGTGCCACCTCTTGGGGTACTGAGCAGTTCTTC. It codes for CATSWGTEQFF.

The chain couples TRBV5-1 to TRBJ1-2; 7 bases fit TRBD1. Unmatched junction bases numbered 2, after V lost 1 base and J lost 5 bases. The germline V gene has CDR1 SGHRS and CDR2 YFSETQ. The CDR3 contains 13 residues. The chain's CDR3 is CASSLTGEYGYTF. CDR3 DNA sequence: TGCGCCAGCAGCTTGACAGGGGAGTATGGCTACACCTTC.

The genes are TRBV30 and TRBJ1-5; tentative D call: TRBD1 (5 bases). This CDR3 is built from 13 residues. Germline lookup yields CDR1 GTSNPN and CDR2 SVGIG (reference sequence). The V end was cut by 0 bases, the J end by 6 bases, with 9 bases between. The CDR3 region has the DNA TGTGCCTGGAGTGTATCCGGGGGTCAGCCCCAGCATTTT. This codes for CAWSVSGGQPQHF.

J is TRBJ2-5 and V is TRBV10-3; D remains unclear. Per germline, CDR1 ENHRY and CDR2 SYGVKD. The CDR3 extends over 11 amino acids. V was trimmed by 6 bases and J by 4 bases, leaving 6 bases between them. The CDR3 region is CAIRTTETQYF. CDR3 coding DNA: TGTGCCATCAGAACCACAGAGACCCAGTACTTC.

The gene calls are TRBV4-3 and TRBJ1-2, with D uncertain. Trimming left V 1 base short and J 3 bases short, with 6 bases between. CDR1 is LGHNA and CDR2 is YSLEER in the germline V gene. This CDR3 has 13 residues. CDR3 sequence (DNA): TGCGCCAGCAGCCAAGGCCGGGACTATGGCTACACCTTC. Its protein is CASSQGRDYGYTF.

The CDR3 bases are TGTGCCAGCAGCCGCCGGGACCCCACAGATACGCAGTATTTT. The encoded protein is CASSRRDPTDTQYF. The chain carries TRBV7-3 and TRBJ2-3; tentatively, D is TRBD1 or TRBD2 (5 bases each). This CDR3 contains 14 residues. Looked up from germline, CDR1 is SGHTA and CDR2 is FQGTGA. V gave up 5 bases and J gave up 2 bases, with 11 bases separating them. Combining the CDR3 with reference TRBV7-3 and TRBJ2-3 gives the whole variable domain GAGVSQTPSNKVTEKGKYVELRCDPISGHTALYWYRQSLGQGPEFLIYFQGTGAADDSGLPNDRFFAVRPEGSVSTLKIQRTERGDSAVYLCASSRRDPTDTQYFGPGTRLTVL.

The chain joins TRBV12-5 to TRBJ2-5; 7 nucleotides agree with TRBD1. The CDR3 is made up of 14 amino acids. With 6 bases clipped from V and 2 bases from J, the junction kept 6 bases outside the gene matches. Per germline, CDR1 LGHNT and CDR2 FRNRAP. CDR3 in DNA: TGTGCTAGTGGCCACAGGGGTTCGCAAGAGACCCAGTACTTC. Encoded protein: CASGHRGSQETQYF.

The sample holds a few counts of this clone. The chain has TRBV6-5 and TRBJ2-7; 8 nucleotides match TRBD1. This CDR3 contains 12 residues. Unmatched junction bases numbered 5, after V lost 5 bases and J lost 8 bases. The germline V gene has CDR1 MNHEY and CDR2 SVGAGI. The CDR3 DNA sequence: TGTGCCAGCAGTCCCGGACAGGGACAGCAGTACTTC. It specifies CASSPGQGQQYF.

This sequence joins TRBV29-1 and TRBJ1-2; D gene ambiguous. The germline V gene has CDR1 SQVTM and CDR2 ANQGSEA. V lost 1 base, J lost 10 bases, and 13 bases lay in between. This CDR3 spans 12 amino acids. The CDR3 region has the DNA TGCAGCGTTGAAGTACCAGTGGGTGTCTACACCTTC. This gives the protein CSVEVPVGVYTF.

This clone turned up a few times. At the DNA level, this CDR3 is encoded by other sequences in the same sample as well. V usage is TRBV10-3 and J usage is TRBJ1-1; D remains unclear. CDR1 and CDR2 (germline): ENHRY, SYGVKD. V was shortened by 1 base and J by 4 bases, with 10 bases between the two germline ends. This CDR3 is 14 amino acids long. This chain's CDR3 is CAISEFREGTEAFF. Written as DNA, the CDR3 is TGTGCCATCAGTGAGTTTCGGGAGGGCACTGAAGCTTTCTTT.

This chain links TRBV30 with TRBJ2-1; no clear D gene. This CDR3 region has 11 residues. Germline V gene sequence: CDR1 GTSNPN, CDR2 SVGIG (reference sequence). V lost 2 bases and J 6 bases, leaving 5 bases between the germline ends. The CDR3 reads CAWSISNEQFF. The CDR3 coding sequence is TGTGCCTGGAGTATAAGCAATGAGCAGTTCTTC. Complete variable domain (other parts from reference TRBV30 and TRBJ2-1): SQTIHQWPATLVQPVGSPLSLECTVEGTSNPNLYWYRQAAGRGLQLLFYSVGIGQISSEVPQNLSASRPQDRQFILSSKKLLLSDSGFYLCAWSISNEQFFGPGTRLTVL.

The genes are TRBV11-2 and TRBJ2-7, with TRBD1 as a possible D gene (6 bases). Germline values: CDR1 SGHAT, CDR2 FQNNGV. V was cut by 1 base and J by 4 bases, with 14 bases left in between. CDR3 size: 15 residues. CDR3 in DNA: TGTGCCAGCAGCTTAGTAGGGGGAACTGGGTACGAGCAGTACTTC. Its translation: CASSLVGGTGYEQYF.

This chain uses TRBV29-1 with TRBJ2-2; D gene uncertain. The germline gives CDR1 SQVTM, CDR2 ANQGSEA. Trimming shortened V by 6 bases and J by 4 bases, and 12 bases separated the two germline ends. CDR3 length: 13 amino acids. The CDR3 DNA reads TGCAGCGTCTTGATACGGTTCACCGGGGAGCTGTTTTTT. Its protein product is CSVLIRFTGELFF.

The J gene is TRBJ2-1, the V gene TRBV5-1; 7 bases line up with TRBD1. The CDR3 sequence is 11 residues long. Germline-derived CDR1 and CDR2 are SGHRS and YFSETQ. V was pared by 3 bases and J by 9 bases, with 0 bases of the junction left unmatched. CDR3 region: CASSSGGEQFF. CDR3 bases: TGCGCCAGCAGCTCAGGGGGTGAGCAGTTCTTC. Full variable domain (outside the CDR3, taken from reference TRBV5-1 and TRBJ2-1): KAGVTQTPRYLIKTRGQQVTLSCSPISGHRSVSWYQQTPGQGLQFLFEYFSETQRNKGNFPGRFSGRQFSNSRSEMNVSTLELGDSALYLCASSSGGEQFFGPGTRLTVL.

V usage is TRBV30 and J usage is TRBJ1-6, with D unresolved. Germline V gene lookup returns CDR1 GTSNPN and CDR2 SVGIG (reference sequence). V lost 1 base and J 8 bases, leaving 9 bases between the germline ends. This CDR3 contains 13 residues. The CDR3 DNA reads as TGTGCCTGGAGTGCCCAACAGTATTCACCCCTCCACTTT. It specifies CAWSAQQYSPLHF.